This T cell receptor beta chain was sequenced in a study of regulatory T cells in long-lasting Graves disease. Study-level results: Among persistent patients, a larger number of public clonotypes were shared (roughly 2,700) than among newly diagnosed patients (about 1,000).

Time point denoted: newly diagnosed GD, antithyroid drugs for less than 3 months. Isolated PBMC RNA provided the starting material for the TCR library. This clonotype has at least ten counts. Its antigen remains unknown. CDR3 regions were amplified by Arm-PCR using iRepertoire HTBI primers to build TCR beta libraries. TCRdb passed the multiplex PCR reads through MiXCR, listing each CDR3 protein once. The sample contains over 500,000 distinct CDR3 sequences, about 15% of which appear only once. Trimming took off 0 bases at V and 7 bases at J, with 9 bases between the two ends. Germline V gives CDR1 MNHEY, CDR2 SMNVEV (reference sequence). CDR3 length: 14 residues. The same sample was also studied in work on T cells in Graves' hyperthyroidism and ophthalmopathy. That work contributes: The study used the HTBI primer set for a first-round RT-PCR of the TCR CDR3. By a 13 V-J model, ophthalmopathy was set apart from stable hyperthyroidism. Prediction of ophthalmopathy progression came a median around 6 months pre-onset.

Sequencing was performed on peripheral blood mononuclear cells (PBMCs), taken at new diagnosis, from a patient treated with antithyroid drugs. The source of this sequence is a woman under 40 with Graves disease. The chain recombines TRBV27 with TRBJ1-4; D perhaps matches TRBD1 (6 bases). CDR3 in amino acids: CASSLSDRAEKLFF. The CDR3 DNA reads as TGTGCCAGCAGTTTATCGGACAGAGCTGAAAAACTGTTTTTT.